These 32 T cell receptor beta chains came from one sample sequenced in a study of neurological immune-mediated disorders. Using its own MiXCR run on the 5' RACE reads, TCRdb lists one record per CDR3 protein. The sample includes roughly 100,000 distinct CDR3 sequences, approximately 4% of them seen just once. The sample taken for sequencing was PBMCs. Receptor source: a woman aged 45 to 65 with multiple sclerosis.

Many counts were recorded for this clonotype. The chain recombines TRBV5-1 with TRBJ2-7; D is tentatively TRBD1 or TRBD2 (5 bases each). Germline values: CDR1 SGHRS, CDR2 YFSETQ. V lost 4 bases, J lost 5 bases, and 22 bases lay in between. This CDR3 spans 16 amino acids. In nucleotides, the CDR3 is TGCGCCAGCAGCGTTGTTGCCGGGCCTCGAGGGGACGAGCAGTACTTC. Protein product: CASSVVAGPRGDEQYF.

This clonotype was observed many times. V usage is TRBV7-9 and J usage is TRBJ2-1; D is ambiguous. V shed 0 bases and J shed 4 bases, with 19 bases lying between them. The CDR3 is made up of 18 amino acids. CDR1 and CDR2 from the germline V gene are SEHNR and FQNEAQ (reference sequence). The CDR3 protein is CASSLAFSGDSKYNEQFF. CDR3 nucleotide sequence: TGTGCCAGCAGCTTAGCATTCAGTGGGGATTCGAAGTACAATGAGCAGTTCTTC. The whole variable domain, filled in from reference TRBV7-9 and TRBJ2-1, reads DTGVSQNPRHKITKRGQNVTFRCDPISEHNRLYWYRQTLGQGPEFLTYFQNEAQLEKSRLLSDRFSAERPKGSFSTLEIQRTEQGDSAMYLCASSLAFSGDSKYNEQFFGPGTRLTVL.

The chain has TRBV20-1 and TRBJ1-3, with a possible D match to TRBD1 (6 bases). The CDR3 is 12 amino acids. Between the trimmed V and J ends, which lost 2 bases and 5 bases, there was a span of 7 bases. Per germline, CDR1 DFQATT and CDR2 SNEGSKA (reference sequence). The chain's CDR3 is CSARRGRNTIYF. As DNA, the CDR3 is TGCAGTGCTAGACGGGGGCGAAACACCATATATTTT.

This clonotype was seen repeatedly, ten times or more. V is TRBV5-1 and J is TRBJ1-1; TRBD1 matches 7 bases. V lost 0 bases and J lost 4; bases outside the gene matches: 3. The germline CDR1 and CDR2 sequences are SGHRS and YFSETQ. The CDR3 is 14 amino acids. The chain's CDR3 is CASSLGQGGTEAFF. CDR3 DNA sequence: TGCGCCAGCAGCTTGGGACAGGGCGGCACTGAAGCTTTCTTT. The full variable domain, its missing parts supplied by reference TRBV5-1 and TRBJ1-1, is KAGVTQTPRYLIKTRGQQVTLSCSPISGHRSVSWYQQTPGQGLQFLFEYFSETQRNKGNFPGRFSGRQFSNSRSEMNVSTLELGDSALYLCASSLGQGGTEAFFGQGTRLTVV.

This clonotype was detected ten times or more. Sequence at one end of the junction differs from germline and may be a read error. The chain uses TRBV20-1 and TRBJ1-5, with D uncertain. CDR1 DFQATT and CDR2 SNEGSKA come from the germline V gene (reference sequence). CDR3 length equals 12 residues. CDR3 nucleotide sequence: TGCAGTGCTCGAGAGCCGGGACAGCCCCAGCATTTT. Protein: CSAREPGQPQHF.

This clonotype was recorded many times. The V gene is TRBV7-2, the J gene TRBJ2-5; D unresolved. The CDR3 is made up of 15 amino acids. Germline values: CDR1 SGHTA, CDR2 FQGNSA. Trimming removed 2 bases from V and 4 bases from J, with 14 bases in between. As DNA, the CDR3 is TGTGCCAGCAGCTTATGGACCGCGTCGTCAGAGACCCAGTACTTC. Translated: CASSLWTASSETQYF.

The V gene is TRBV5-5, the J gene TRBJ1-5; TRBD1 agrees at 7 bases. V was pared by 4 bases and J by 2 bases, with 6 bases of the junction left unmatched. CDR3 length equals 15 residues. CDR1 and CDR2 from the germline V gene are SGHKS and YYEKEE (reference sequence). The CDR3 DNA sequence: TGTGCCAGCAGCGGAAGACAGGGAGGCAATCAGCCCCAGCATTTT. It specifies CASSGRQGGNQPQHF.

This clonotype came up a few times. The gene calls are TRBV29-1 and TRBJ2-5, with a possible D match to TRBD1 (5 bases). Germline CDR1 and CDR2: SQVTM and ANQGSEA. V lost 4 bases and J lost 5, with 17 bases in between. This CDR3 comprises 14 residues. In nucleotides, the CDR3 is TGCAGCGTTGCTAGGTGGGGCCAGGCTGAGACCCAGTACTTC. Protein sequence: CSVARWGQAETQYF.

There are many counts of this clonotype. CDR3: CASSLRSGNYGYTF. The CDR3 DNA is TGTGCCAGCAGTTTACGATCAGGGAACTATGGCTACACCTTC. This rearrangement joins TRBV12-3 or TRBV12-4 to TRBJ1-2, with D tentatively TRBD1 (5 bases). CDR3 length: 14 amino acids. The V gene lost 2 bases and the J gene lost 2 bases, with 9 bases spanning the gap.

The table lists this clonotype with many counts. The chain employs TRBV12-3 or TRBV12-4 and TRBJ2-7; 8 bases line up with TRBD2. V dropped 8 bases and J dropped 2; count of bases not matched to a gene: 5. The CDR3 sequence is 13 residues long. CDR3 in amino acids: CASQRGPTYEQYF. The CDR3, as DNA: TGTGCCAGCCAGCGGGGGCCTACCTACGAGCAGTACTTC.

This clonotype came up many times. V and J are TRBV18 and TRBJ1-5; D is unresolved. The CDR3 runs to 15 residues. Germline V gives CDR1 KGHSH, CDR2 LQKENI. Trimming took 2 bases from V and 1 from J, leaving 9 bases between them. CDR3 nucleotides: TGTGCCAGCTCACCAAAGGACGTAAGCAATCAGCCCCAGCATTTT. Protein sequence: CASSPKDVSNQPQHF.

This clonotype has ten or more counts. The CDR3 loop reads CASSRDSGANVLTF. The CDR3 bases are TGCGCCAGCAGTCGAGACTCTGGGGCCAACGTCCTGACTTTC. The chain has TRBV4-3 and TRBJ2-6; D uncertain. CDR1 and CDR2 (germline): LGHNA, YSLEER. V shed 6 bases and J shed 0 bases, with 6 bases lying between them. The CDR3 covers 14 residues.

Many counts were recorded for this clonotype. The chain couples TRBV3-1 to TRBJ2-6; 7 nucleotides agree with TRBD1. From germline, CDR1 is LGHDT and CDR2 YNNKEL (reference sequence). The V and J ends lost 3 bases and 2 bases, in that order; junction bases with no gene match: 7. The CDR3 loop spans 17 amino acids. The CDR3, as DNA: TGTGCCAGCAGCCAGCCCACAGGGGTGGCTGGGGCCAACGTCCTGACTTTC. This translates into CASSQPTGVAGANVLTF.

This clonotype was seen ten or more times. The chain joins TRBV20-1 to TRBJ1-5, with 9 bases fitting TRBD1. Trimming removed 5 bases from V and 6 bases from J; junction bases left unmatched: 17. Germline loops: CDR1 DFQATT, CDR2 SNEGSKA (reference sequence). The CDR3 is 17 residues long. In DNA form, the CDR3 reads TGCAGTGCTGGCGGACAGGGGAGTGGTAGGGCAAGTCAGCCCCAGCATTTT. It codes for CSAGGQGSGRASQPQHF.

This clonotype was picked up many times. The rearrangement joins TRBV27 to TRBJ2-5; a weak D match, TRBD1 (5 bases). Deletions cut 5 bases from V and 5 bases from J, with 12 bases between. This CDR3 region has 13 residues. Germline-derived CDR1 and CDR2 are MNHEY and SMNVEV (reference sequence). As DNA, the CDR3 is TGTGCCAGCAGTCCTATCAGGGATGAGACCCAGTACTTC. Its translation: CASSPIRDETQYF.

This clonotype has a handful of counts. The rearrangement uses TRBV9 and TRBJ1-5; 7 nucleotides match TRBD1. Unmatched junction bases numbered 7, after V lost 4 bases and J lost 0 bases. This CDR3 has 16 residues. Germline V gene data show CDR1 as SGDLS and CDR2 as YYNGEE. The CDR3 coding sequence is TGTGCCAGCAGCCTAACAGGGGATGCTAGCAATCAGCCCCAGCATTTT. Translation gives CASSLTGDASNQPQHF.

Of note for this clonotype: Germline and junction disagree at one end, which may indicate a read error. The rearrangement uses TRBV7-2 and TRBJ1-1; D unclear. This CDR3 has 14 residues. Germline CDR1 SGHTA, CDR2 FQGNSA. The CDR3 protein is CANSLWSGSTEAFF. In DNA form, the CDR3 reads TGTGCCAACAGCTTATGGTCGGGATCCACTGAAGCTTTCTTT.

This clonotype was counted at least ten times. The chain links TRBV4-3 to TRBJ2-7; D not resolved. CDR1 is LGHNA, CDR2 YSLEER, per germline. Trimming removed 0 bases from V and 2 bases from J, with 8 bases in between. The CDR3 has 14 residues. The CDR3 DNA follows: TGCGCCAGCAGCCAAGACAAGGCCCCCTACGAGCAGTACTTC. Protein sequence: CASSQDKAPYEQYF.

This clonotype has ten or more counts. The V call is TRBV6-5, the J call TRBJ2-2; perhaps TRBD2 as D (5 bases). This CDR3 has 17 residues. CDR1 is MNHEY, CDR2 SVGAGI, per germline. V was cut by 5 bases and J by 4 bases, with 20 bases left in between. CDR3 in amino acids: CASSPPLPGLLTGELFF. CDR3 coding DNA: TGTGCCAGCAGTCCCCCCCTACCAGGACTTCTCACCGGGGAGCTGTTTTTT.

This clonotype has a count of ten or more. The chain carries TRBV20-1 and TRBJ1-6; 7 bases are shared with TRBD1. CDR3 length equals 14 residues. Germline lookup yields CDR1 DFQATT and CDR2 SNEGSKA (reference sequence). Trimming took 4 bases from V and 7 from J; bases not matched to a gene: 7. The CDR3 reads CSATRDRVNSPLHF. The CDR3 bases are TGCAGTGCTACCCGGGACAGAGTAAATTCACCCCTCCACTTT.

This clonotype was seen at least ten times. This chain links TRBV11-2 with TRBJ2-7; 9 nucleotides agree with TRBD1. The ends lost 6 bases at V and 3 bases at J; junction bases unmatched: 9. There are 15 residues in the CDR3. Looked up from germline, CDR1 is SGHAT and CDR2 is FQNNGV. CDR3 region: CASSISPGQGYEQYF. CDR3 DNA sequence: TGTGCCAGCAGTATCTCTCCGGGACAGGGCTACGAGCAGTACTTC.

The table lists this clonotype with many counts. The V call is TRBV6-6, the J call TRBJ2-7; TRBD2 matches 10 bases. Germline V gene data show CDR1 as MNHNY and CDR2 as SVGAGI (reference sequence). V lost 6 bases to trimming and J lost 2 bases; unmatched junction nucleotides: 7. The CDR3 consists of 15 residues. The DNA of the CDR3 is TGTGCCAGCAGGACCGGCCTAGCGGGGGCCTACGAGCAGTACTTC. This translates into CASRTGLAGAYEQYF.

This clonotype appeared many times. V gene TRBV7-2 combines with J gene TRBJ2-3, with TRBD1 identical over 7 bases. Unmatched junction bases numbered 5, after V lost 2 bases and J lost 3 bases. The germline V gene has CDR1 SGHTA and CDR2 FQGNSA. The CDR3 covers 15 residues. CDR3 amino acids: CASSLRGLGTDTQYF. CDR3 nucleotides: TGTGCCAGCAGCTTAAGGGGGCTCGGGACAGATACGCAGTATTTT.

This clonotype was counted at least ten times. The V and J genes are TRBV27 and TRBJ1-6; D remains unclear. The CDR3 sequence is 16 residues long. V shed 2 bases and J shed 2 bases, with 10 bases lying between them. CDR1 MNHEY and CDR2 SMNVEV come from the germline V gene (reference sequence). CDR3 loop: CASSLGVRPYNSPLHF. The DNA of the CDR3 is TGTGCCAGCAGTTTAGGGGTACGTCCCTATAATTCACCCCTCCACTTT.

This clonotype showed up many times. The chain recombines TRBV5-1 with TRBJ2-7, with D perhaps matching TRBD1 or TRBD2 (6 bases each). Trimming shortened V by 0 bases and J by 1 base, and 14 bases separated the two germline ends. Looked up from germline, CDR1 is SGHRS and CDR2 is YFSETQ. CDR3 length: 16 residues. The CDR3: CASSLGRWGASYEQYF. CDR3 DNA: TGCGCCAGCAGCTTGGGGCGTTGGGGGGCTTCCTACGAGCAGTACTTC. Complete variable domain (other parts from reference TRBV5-1 and TRBJ2-7): KAGVTQTPRYLIKTRGQQVTLSCSPISGHRSVSWYQQTPGQGLQFLFEYFSETQRNKGNFPGRFSGRQFSNSRSEMNVSTLELGDSALYLCASSLGRWGASYEQYFGPGTRLTVT.

This clonotype came up many times. This chain uses TRBV12-3 or TRBV12-4 with TRBJ2-7, with TRBD2 matching 8 bases. J lost 3 bases, V lost 2 bases, and 6 bases had no gene match. This CDR3 is built from 15 residues. CDR3 nucleotide sequence: TGTGCCAGCAGTTTAATGGGGGCGGGAGGCTACGAGCAGTACTTC. Protein sequence: CASSLMGAGGYEQYF.

This clonotype was detected ten times or more. The rearrangement links TRBV20-1 to TRBJ1-4; tentative D call: TRBD1 (6 bases). Per the germline V gene, CDR1 is DFQATT and CDR2 is SNEGSKA (reference sequence). The CDR3 is 14 residues long. The V and J ends lost 6 bases and 6 bases respectively, with 17 bases between them. The CDR3 here is CSASKGGADEKLFF. The CDR3 DNA reads TGCAGTGCGAGCAAGGGGGGGGCGGATGAAAAACTGTTTTTT.

At least ten counts were recorded for this clonotype. The rearrangement links TRBV7-2 to TRBJ2-3; D unresolved. V lost 6 bases to trimming and J lost 5 bases, with 15 bases between them. The length of the CDR3 is 14 residues. CDR1 is SGHTA and CDR2 is FQGNSA in the germline V gene. Here the CDR3 DNA reads TGTGCCAGCAGGCGGCTACCCCCGGGAGATACGCAGTATTTT. Protein sequence: CASRRLPPGDTQYF.

This clonotype was seen many times. The chain recombines TRBV5-6 with TRBJ1-2, with D unresolved. The CDR3 loop spans 15 amino acids. Per germline, CDR1 SGHDT and CDR2 YYEEEE. V was shortened by 2 bases and J by 3 bases, with 14 bases between the two germline ends. For the CDR3, the DNA is TGTGCCAGCAGCTTTGGGCTCACCGGGGACTATGGCTACACCTTC. Protein: CASSFGLTGDYGYTF.

This clonotype was seen at least ten times. CDR3 sequence (DNA): TGTGCCAGCAGTTTGGGTAGAGGGGCCCCTTATGGCTACACCTTC. Its protein product is CASSLGRGAPYGYTF. This chain joins TRBV27 and TRBJ1-2; D is possibly TRBD1 (5 bases). V lost 3 bases and J lost 5, with 16 bases in between. Germline CDR1 and CDR2: MNHEY and SMNVEV (reference sequence). The CDR3 is 15 amino acids.

This clonotype was seen only a few times. A much larger clone differs from this one at a single base, so this may be a read error. The chain is built from TRBV25-1 and TRBJ2-7, with D unresolved. Germline lookup yields CDR1 MGHDK and CDR2 SYGVNS. This CDR3 region has 12 residues. Here the CDR3 reads CDSSEFFGEQYF. CDR3 nucleotides: TGTGACAGCAGTGAATTTTTTGGCGAGCAGTACTTC.

Ten or more counts support this clonotype. V is TRBV15 and J is TRBJ2-1; unclear D gene. The V end was cut by 3 bases, the J end by 8 bases, with 8 bases between. CDR3 length equals 12 residues. Germline lookup yields CDR1 LNHNV and CDR2 YYDKDF (reference sequence). CDR3: CATSSRGHEQFF. The CDR3 DNA reads as TGTGCCACCAGCAGTAGAGGTCATGAGCAGTTCTTC.